The 5 T cell receptor beta chains below come from one sample, sequenced in a study of cytomegalovirus exposure and HLA in healthy donors. The PCR used 60 Vbeta and 13 Jbeta primers. Profiling relied on immunoSEQ multiplex PCR, and the TCRdb table lists in-frame clones only, not all of them. The sample lists about 140,000 clones; roughly 81% were seen once. Sequenced material: PBMCs. The receptor source for this set is a female donor in good health and CMV-seronegative.

The chain recombines TRBV5-4 with TRBJ2-2, with TRBD2 as a possible D gene (7 bases). Germline CDR1 and CDR2: SGHNT and YYREEE (reference sequence). This CDR3 spans 19 amino acids. V gave up 0 bases and J gave up 5 bases, with 23 bases separating them. The CDR3 here is CASSLGGAGAAVRTGELFF. CDR3 DNA sequence: TGTGCCAGCAGCTTGGGGGGGGCGGGGGCCGCCGTTCGGACCGGGGAGCTGTTTTTT.

The chain joins TRBV9 to TRBJ2-3, with D tentatively TRBD1 (5 bases). The CDR3 spans 16 residues. The germline gives CDR1 SGDLS, CDR2 YYNGEE. Trimming left V 0 bases short and J 2 bases short, with 13 bases between. Here the CDR3 reads CASSVGGAEPTDTQYF. The CDR3 coding sequence is TGTGCCAGCAGCGTAGGGGGCGCTGAGCCCACAGATACGCAGTATTTT. The full variable domain, rest sourced from reference TRBV9 and TRBJ2-3, is DSGVTQTPKHLITATGQRVTLRCSPRSGDLSVYWYQQSLDQGLQFLIQYYNGEERAKGNILERFSAQQFPDLHSELNLSSLELGDSALYFCASSVGGAEPTDTQYFGPGTRLTVL.

This clone was seen a single time. At one boundary the junction diverges from the germline segment, which might be a read error. The genes are TRBV7-9 and TRBJ1-2; TRBD1 matches 7 bases. The CDR3 consists of 14 residues. Germline V gives CDR1 SEHNR, CDR2 FQNEAQ (reference sequence). CDR3: CSSSLEGATYGYTF. In DNA, the CDR3 is TGTTCCAGCAGCTTAGAGGGGGCTACCTATGGCTACACCTTC.

The chain employs TRBV6-5 and TRBJ2-2; 7 bases fit TRBD1. The CDR3 contains 14 residues. CDR1 is MNHEY, CDR2 SVGAGI, per germline. Trimming took 6 bases from V and 6 from J; bases not matched to a gene: 7. CDR3 residues: CASRPTGAAGELFF. The CDR3 nucleotides are TGTGCCAGCAGACCTACAGGGGCGGCCGGGGAGCTGTTTTTT.

The rearrangement links TRBV7-7 to TRBJ2-1, with a tentative D call TRBD2 (6 bases). The germline CDR1 and CDR2 sequences are SSHAT and FNYEAQ (reference sequence). V lost 5 bases, J lost 4 bases, and 15 bases lay in between. The CDR3 sequence is 15 residues long. The CDR3 region has the DNA TGTGCCAGCAGCCGCGGGAACAGCTTTTACAATGAGCAGTTCTTC. Its translation: CASSRGNSFYNEQFF.